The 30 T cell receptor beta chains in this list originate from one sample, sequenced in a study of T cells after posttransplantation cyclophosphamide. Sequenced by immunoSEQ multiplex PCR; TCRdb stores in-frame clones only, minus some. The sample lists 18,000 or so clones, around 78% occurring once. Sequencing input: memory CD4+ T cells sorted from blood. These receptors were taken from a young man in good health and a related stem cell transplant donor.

The CDR3 spells CASSLGQVNTGELFF. For the CDR3, the DNA is TGTGCCAGCAGCCTGGGACAGGTGAACACCGGGGAGCTGTTTTTT. The chain links TRBV6-6 to TRBJ2-2; TRBD1 aligns across 8 bases. In germline, CDR1 is MNHNY, CDR2 SVGAGI (reference sequence). V lost 6 bases to trimming and J lost 1 base; unmatched junction nucleotides: 4. This CDR3 has 15 amino acids.

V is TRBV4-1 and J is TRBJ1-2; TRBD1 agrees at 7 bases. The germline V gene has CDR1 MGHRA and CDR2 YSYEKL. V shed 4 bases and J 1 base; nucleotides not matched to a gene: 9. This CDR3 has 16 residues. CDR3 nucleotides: TGCGCCAGCAGCCCCCGAACTCAGGGGGTTAACTATGGCTACACCTTC. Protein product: CASSPRTQGVNYGYTF.

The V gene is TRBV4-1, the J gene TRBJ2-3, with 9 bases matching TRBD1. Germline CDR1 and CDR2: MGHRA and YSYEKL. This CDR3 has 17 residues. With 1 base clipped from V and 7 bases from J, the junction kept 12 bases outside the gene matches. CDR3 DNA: TGCGCCAGCAGCCAAGTCCCGGGACAGGGAATGTTAAATACGCAGTATTTT. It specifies CASSQVPGQGMLNTQYF.

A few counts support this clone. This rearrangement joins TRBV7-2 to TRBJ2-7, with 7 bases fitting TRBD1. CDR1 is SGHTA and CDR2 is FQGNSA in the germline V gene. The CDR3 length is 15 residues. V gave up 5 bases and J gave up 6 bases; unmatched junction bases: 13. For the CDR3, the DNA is TGTGCCAGCAGCCCCCTTGGGACAGCACGGGGCGAGCAGTACTTC. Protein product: CASSPLGTARGEQYF. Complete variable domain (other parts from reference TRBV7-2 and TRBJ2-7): GAGVSQSPSNKVTEKGKDVELRCDPISGHTALYWYRQSLGQGLEFLIYFQGNSAPDKSGLPSDRFSAERTGGSVSTLTIQRTQQEDSAVYLCASSPLGTARGEQYFGPGTRLTVT.

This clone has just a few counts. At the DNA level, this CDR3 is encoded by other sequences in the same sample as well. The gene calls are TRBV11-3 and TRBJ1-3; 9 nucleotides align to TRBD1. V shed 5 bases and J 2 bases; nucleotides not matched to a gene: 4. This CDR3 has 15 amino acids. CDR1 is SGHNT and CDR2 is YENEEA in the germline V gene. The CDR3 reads CASSPGQGPGNTIYF. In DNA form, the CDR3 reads TGTGCCAGCAGCCCCGGACAGGGGCCTGGAAACACCATATATTTT.

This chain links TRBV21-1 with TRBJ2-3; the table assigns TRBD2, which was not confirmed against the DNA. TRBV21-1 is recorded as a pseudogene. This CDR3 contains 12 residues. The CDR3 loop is CASSRWDLDQSF. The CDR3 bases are TGTGCCAGCAGCAGGTGGGACTTGGATCAGTCTTTT.

For the CDR3, the DNA is TGTGCCAGCAGGACAGGGGATGAAAAACTGTTTTTT. It translates to CASRTGDEKLFF. The J gene is TRBJ1-4, the V gene TRBV28, with 8 nucleotides matching TRBD1. The trim removed 6 bases at V and 6 bases at J, leaving 0 bases unmatched. CDR1 and CDR2 from the germline V gene are MDHEN and SYDVKM. The CDR3 contains 12 residues.

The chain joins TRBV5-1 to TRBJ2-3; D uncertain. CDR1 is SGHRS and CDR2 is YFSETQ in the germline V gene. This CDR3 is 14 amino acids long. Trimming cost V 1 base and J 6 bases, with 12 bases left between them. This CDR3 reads CASSLSPPADTQYF. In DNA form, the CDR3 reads TGCGCCAGCAGCTTGTCCCCTCCAGCGGATACGCAGTATTTT.

The CDR3 loop is CASSLPGYEKLFF. The CDR3 DNA sequence: TGTGCCAGCAGTTTACCAGGGTACGAAAAACTGTTTTTT. The chain uses TRBV28 and TRBJ1-4; TRBD1 is a possible D gene (5 bases). The CDR3 consists of 13 residues. Germline CDR1 is MDHEN and CDR2 is SYDVKM. Trimming stripped 2 bases from V and 8 bases from J, with 9 bases between.

CDR3 sequence: CASSPINSYEQYF. In DNA, the CDR3 is TGTGCCAGCAGTCCCATAAACAGCTACGAGCAGTACTTC. The gene calls are TRBV2 and TRBJ2-7; D not resolved. The CDR3 length is 13 residues. Trimming took 5 bases from V and 3 from J, leaving 11 bases between them. Per the germline V gene, CDR1 is SNHLY and CDR2 is FYNNEI.

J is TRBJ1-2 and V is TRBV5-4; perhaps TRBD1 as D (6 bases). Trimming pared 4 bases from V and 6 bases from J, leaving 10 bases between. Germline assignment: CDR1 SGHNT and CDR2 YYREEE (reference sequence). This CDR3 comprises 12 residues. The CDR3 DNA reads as TGTGCCAGCAGCATACAGGGCGATGGCTACACCTTC. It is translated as CASSIQGDGYTF.

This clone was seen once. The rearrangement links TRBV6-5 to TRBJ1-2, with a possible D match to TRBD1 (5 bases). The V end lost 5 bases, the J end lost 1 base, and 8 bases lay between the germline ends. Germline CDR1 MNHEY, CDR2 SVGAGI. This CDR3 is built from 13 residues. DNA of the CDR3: TGTGCCAGCAGTCCGACAGTTAACTATGGCTACACCTTC. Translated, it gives CASSPTVNYGYTF.

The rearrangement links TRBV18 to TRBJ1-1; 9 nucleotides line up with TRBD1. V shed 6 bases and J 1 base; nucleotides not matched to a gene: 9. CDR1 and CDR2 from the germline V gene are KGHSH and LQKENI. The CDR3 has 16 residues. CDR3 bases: TGTGCCAGCTCCCCCCGACAGGGGGGACGGAACACTGAAGCTTTCTTT. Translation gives CASSPRQGGRNTEAFF.

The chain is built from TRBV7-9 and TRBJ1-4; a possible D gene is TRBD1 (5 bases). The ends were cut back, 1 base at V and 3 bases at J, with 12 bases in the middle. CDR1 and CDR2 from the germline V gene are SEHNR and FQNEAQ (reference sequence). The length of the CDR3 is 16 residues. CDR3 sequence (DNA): TGTGCCAGCAGCTTAGAACTGGGGCTCTCTAATGAAAAACTGTTTTTT. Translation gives CASSLELGLSNEKLFF.

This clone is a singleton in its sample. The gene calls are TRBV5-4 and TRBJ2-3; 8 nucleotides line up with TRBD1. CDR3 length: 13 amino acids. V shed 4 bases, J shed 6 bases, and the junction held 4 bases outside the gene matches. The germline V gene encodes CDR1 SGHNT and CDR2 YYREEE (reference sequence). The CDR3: CASSQTGADTQYF. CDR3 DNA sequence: TGTGCCAGCAGCCAGACAGGGGCGGATACGCAGTATTTT.

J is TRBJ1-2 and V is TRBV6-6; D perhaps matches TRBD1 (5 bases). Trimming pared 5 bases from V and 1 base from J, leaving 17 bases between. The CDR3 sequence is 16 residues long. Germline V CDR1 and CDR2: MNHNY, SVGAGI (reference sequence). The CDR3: CASSGTGQGHNYGYTF. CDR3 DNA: TGTGCCAGCAGTGGCACCGGGCAGGGCCATAACTATGGCTACACCTTC.

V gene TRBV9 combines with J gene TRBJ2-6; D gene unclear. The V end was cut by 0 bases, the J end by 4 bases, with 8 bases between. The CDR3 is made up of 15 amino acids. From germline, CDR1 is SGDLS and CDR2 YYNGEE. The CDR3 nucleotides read TGTGCCAGCAGCGTAGGTAGCCTGGGGGCCAACGTCCTGACTTTC. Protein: CASSVGSLGANVLTF. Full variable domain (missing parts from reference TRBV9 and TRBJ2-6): DSGVTQTPKHLITATGQRVTLRCSPRSGDLSVYWYQQSLDQGLQFLIQYYNGEERAKGNILERFSAQQFPDLHSELNLSSLELGDSALYFCASSVGSLGANVLTFGAGSRLTVL.

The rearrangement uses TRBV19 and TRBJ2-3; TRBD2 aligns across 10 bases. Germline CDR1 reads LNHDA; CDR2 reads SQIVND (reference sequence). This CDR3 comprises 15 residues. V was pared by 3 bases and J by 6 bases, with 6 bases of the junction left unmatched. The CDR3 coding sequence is TGTGCCAGTAGTATTAGCGGGGGGCAGAAGGATACGCAGTATTTT. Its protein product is CASSISGGQKDTQYF.

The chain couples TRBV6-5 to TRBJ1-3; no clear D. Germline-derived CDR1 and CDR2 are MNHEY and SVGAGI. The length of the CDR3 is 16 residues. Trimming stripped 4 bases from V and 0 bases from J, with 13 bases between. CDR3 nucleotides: TGTGCCAGCAGTTCCACACATATCCTCTCTGGAAACACCATATATTTT. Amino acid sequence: CASSSTHILSGNTIYF.

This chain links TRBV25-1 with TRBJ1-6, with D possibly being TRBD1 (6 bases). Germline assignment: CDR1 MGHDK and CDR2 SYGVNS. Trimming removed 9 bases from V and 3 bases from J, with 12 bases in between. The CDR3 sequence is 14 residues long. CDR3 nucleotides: TGTGCCAGTGACACGGACAGCTATAATTCACCCCTCCACTTT. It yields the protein CASDTDSYNSPLHF.

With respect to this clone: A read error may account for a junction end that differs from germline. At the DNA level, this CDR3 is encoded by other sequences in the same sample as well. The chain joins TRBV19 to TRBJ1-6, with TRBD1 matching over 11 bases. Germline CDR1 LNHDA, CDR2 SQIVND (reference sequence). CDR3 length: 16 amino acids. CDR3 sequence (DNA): TGTGCCAGTAGTATCGGACAGGGGGCGTTAAATTCCCCCCTCCACTTT. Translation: CASSIGQGALNSPLHF.

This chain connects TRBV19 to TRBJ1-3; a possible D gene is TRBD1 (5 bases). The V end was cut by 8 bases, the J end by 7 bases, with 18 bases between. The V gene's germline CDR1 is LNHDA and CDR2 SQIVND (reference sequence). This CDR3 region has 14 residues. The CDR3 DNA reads TGTGCCAGTGCCACTCGGGACTCCCGGAACACCATATATTTT. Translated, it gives CASATRDSRNTIYF.

CDR3 in amino acids: CASSPVAGSPLHF. The DNA for the CDR3 is TGTGCCAGCAGCCCTGTCGCGGGTTCACCCCTCCACTTT. The V gene is TRBV7-2, the J gene TRBJ1-6, with D uncertain. Deletions cut 5 bases from V and 9 bases from J, with 11 bases between. The CDR3 loop spans 13 amino acids. Germline V lookup: CDR1 SGHTA, CDR2 FQGNSA.

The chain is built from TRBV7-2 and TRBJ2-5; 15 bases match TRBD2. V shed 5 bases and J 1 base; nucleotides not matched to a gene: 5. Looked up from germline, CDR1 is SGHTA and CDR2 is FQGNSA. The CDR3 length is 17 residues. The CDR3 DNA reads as TGTGCCAGCAGCATAGGACTAGCGGGGGGGATCCAAGAGACCCAGTACTTC. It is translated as CASSIGLAGGIQETQYF. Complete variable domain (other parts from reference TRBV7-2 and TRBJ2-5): GAGVSQSPSNKVTEKGKDVELRCDPISGHTALYWYRQSLGQGLEFLIYFQGNSAPDKSGLPSDRFSAERTGGSVSTLTIQRTQQEDSAVYLCASSIGLAGGIQETQYFGPGTRLLVL.

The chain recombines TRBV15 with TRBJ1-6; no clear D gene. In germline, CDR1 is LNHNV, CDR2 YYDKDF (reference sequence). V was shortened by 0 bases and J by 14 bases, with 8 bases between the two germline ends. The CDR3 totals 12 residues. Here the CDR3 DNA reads TGTGCCACCAGCAGAGACCGAGCGACCCTCCACTTT. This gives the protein CATSRDRATLHF.

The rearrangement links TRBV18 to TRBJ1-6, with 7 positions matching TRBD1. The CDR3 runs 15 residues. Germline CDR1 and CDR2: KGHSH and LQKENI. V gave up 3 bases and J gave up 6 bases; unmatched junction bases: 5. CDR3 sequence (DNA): TGTGCCAGCTCACCGGGACAGCACATTAATTCACCCCTCCACTTT. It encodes CASSPGQHINSPLHF.

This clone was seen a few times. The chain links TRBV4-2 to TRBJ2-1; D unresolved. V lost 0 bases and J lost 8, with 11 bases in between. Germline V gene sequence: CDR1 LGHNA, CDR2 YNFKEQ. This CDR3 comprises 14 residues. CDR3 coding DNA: TGTGCCAGCAGCCAAGATTTAGAACGAGATGAGCAGTTCTTC. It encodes CASSQDLERDEQFF.

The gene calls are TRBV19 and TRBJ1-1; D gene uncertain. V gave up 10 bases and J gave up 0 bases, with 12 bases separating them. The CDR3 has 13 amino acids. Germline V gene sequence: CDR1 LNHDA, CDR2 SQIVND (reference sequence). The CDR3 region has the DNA TGTGCCACCTCCAATCGGTTGAACACTGAAGCTTTCTTT. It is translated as CATSNRLNTEAFF.

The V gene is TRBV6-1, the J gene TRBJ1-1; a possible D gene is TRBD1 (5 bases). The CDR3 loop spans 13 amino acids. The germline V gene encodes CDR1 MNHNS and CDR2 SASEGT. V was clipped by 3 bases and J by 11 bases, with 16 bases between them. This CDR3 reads CASSDGTRPAAFF. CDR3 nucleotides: TGTGCCAGCAGTGATGGGACTCGCCCGGCGGCTTTCTTT.

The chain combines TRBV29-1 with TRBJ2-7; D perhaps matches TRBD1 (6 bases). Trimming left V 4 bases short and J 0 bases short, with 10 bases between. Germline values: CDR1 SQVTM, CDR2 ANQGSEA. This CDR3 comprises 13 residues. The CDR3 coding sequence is TGCAGCGTTGTACAGGGCCGCTCCTACGAGCAGTACTTC. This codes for CSVVQGRSYEQYF.